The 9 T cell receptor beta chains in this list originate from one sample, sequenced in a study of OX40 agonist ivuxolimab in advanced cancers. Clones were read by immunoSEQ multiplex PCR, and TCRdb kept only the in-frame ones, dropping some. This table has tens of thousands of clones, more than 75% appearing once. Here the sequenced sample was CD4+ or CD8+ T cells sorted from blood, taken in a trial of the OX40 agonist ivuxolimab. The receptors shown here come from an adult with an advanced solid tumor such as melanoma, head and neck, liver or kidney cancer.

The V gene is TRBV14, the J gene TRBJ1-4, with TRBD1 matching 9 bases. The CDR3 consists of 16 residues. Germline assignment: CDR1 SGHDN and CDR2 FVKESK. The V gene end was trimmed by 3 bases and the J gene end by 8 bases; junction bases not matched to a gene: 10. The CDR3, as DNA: TGTGCCAGCAGCCAGGCTACAGGGGGCAGAGGAGAAAAACTGTTTTTT. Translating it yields CASSQATGGRGEKLFF.

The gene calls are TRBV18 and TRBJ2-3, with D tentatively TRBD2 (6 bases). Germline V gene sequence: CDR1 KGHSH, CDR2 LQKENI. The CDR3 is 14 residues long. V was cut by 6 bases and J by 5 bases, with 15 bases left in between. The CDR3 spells CASSYPGGIDTQYF. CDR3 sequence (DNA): TGTGCCAGCTCGTACCCCGGGGGAATAGATACGCAGTATTTT.

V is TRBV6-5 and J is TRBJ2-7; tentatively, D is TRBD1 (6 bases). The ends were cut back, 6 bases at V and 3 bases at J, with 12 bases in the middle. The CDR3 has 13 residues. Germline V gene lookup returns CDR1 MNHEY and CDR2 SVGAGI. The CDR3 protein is CASRRTGSYEQYF. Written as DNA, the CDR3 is TGTGCCAGCAGGCGCACAGGGAGCTACGAGCAGTACTTC.

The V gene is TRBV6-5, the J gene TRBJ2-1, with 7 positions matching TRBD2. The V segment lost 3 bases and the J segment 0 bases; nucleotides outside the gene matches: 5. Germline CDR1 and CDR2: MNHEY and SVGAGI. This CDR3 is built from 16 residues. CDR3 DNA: TGTGCCAGCAGTTATAGAAGCGGGACCTCCTACAATGAGCAGTTCTTC. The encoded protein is CASSYRSGTSYNEQFF.

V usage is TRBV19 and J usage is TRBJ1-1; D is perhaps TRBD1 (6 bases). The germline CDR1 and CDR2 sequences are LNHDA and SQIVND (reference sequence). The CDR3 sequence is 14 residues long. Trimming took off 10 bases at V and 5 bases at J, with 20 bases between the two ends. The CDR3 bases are TGTGCCACCAGTAATGGGGGGCCGGTGACTGAAGCTTTCTTT. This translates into CATSNGGPVTEAFF.

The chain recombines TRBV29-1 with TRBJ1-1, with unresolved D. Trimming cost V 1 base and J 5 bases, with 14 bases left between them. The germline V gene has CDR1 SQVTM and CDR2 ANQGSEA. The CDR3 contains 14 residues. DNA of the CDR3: TGCAGCGTTGAAGTAATTCAGTGGACGACTGAAGCTTTCTTT. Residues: CSVEVIQWTTEAFF.

The CDR3 coding sequence is TGTGCCAGCAGTTACTCGAGACGGAACTACGAGCAGTACTTC. Translated, it gives CASSYSRRNYEQYF. The rearrangement links TRBV6-6 to TRBJ2-7; D call uncertain. V was trimmed by 0 bases and J by 3 bases, leaving 9 bases between them. CDR3 length: 14 amino acids. Germline-derived CDR1 and CDR2 are MNHNY and SVGAGI (reference sequence).

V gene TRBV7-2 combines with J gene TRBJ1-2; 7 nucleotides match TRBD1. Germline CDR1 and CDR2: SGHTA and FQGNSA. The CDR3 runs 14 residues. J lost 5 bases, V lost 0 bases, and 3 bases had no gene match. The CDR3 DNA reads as TGTGCCAGCAGCTTAGCGCAGGGGGATTATGGCTACACCTTC. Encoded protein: CASSLAQGDYGYTF.

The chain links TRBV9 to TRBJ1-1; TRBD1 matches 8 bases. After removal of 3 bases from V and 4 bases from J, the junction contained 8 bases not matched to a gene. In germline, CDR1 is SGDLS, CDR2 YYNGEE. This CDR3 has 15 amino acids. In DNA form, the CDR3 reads TGTGCCAGCAGCGCCCTGACAGGGGAGGTCACTGAAGCTTTCTTT. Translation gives CASSALTGEVTEAFF. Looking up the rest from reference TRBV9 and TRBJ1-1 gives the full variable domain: DSGVTQTPKHLITATGQRVTLRCSPRSGDLSVYWYQQSLDQGLQFLIQYYNGEERAKGNILERFSAQQFPDLHSELNLSSLELGDSALYFCASSALTGEVTEAFFGQGTRLTVV.